The clone carrying this TCR beta chain was counted many times. Its antigen is currently unknown. With 0 bases clipped from V and 10 bases from J, the junction kept 7 bases outside the gene matches. The CDR3 length is 15 residues. Germline V CDR1 and CDR2: SGHTA, FQGNSA. This entry comes from a study of CD8 T cells in ankylosing spondylitis. The study's findings and limits: As reported, disease-linked clones showed significant enrichment in matched ankylosing spondylitis synovial fluid. A TCR beta motif of fewer than ten highly homologous variants seemed to mark ankylosing spondylitis blood.

5'-RACE, quantitative and with molecular barcodes, yielded the TCR beta libraries. TCRdb fed the 5' RACE reads into MiXCR, producing one record per CDR3 protein. The sample carries fewer than 250,000 distinct CDR3 sequences, more than 9% recorded once. Sequences were obtained from blood, either unsorted or a sorted T cell fraction (not recorded which). This TCR was sampled from a male donor with ankylosing spondylitis or in good health (not recorded which). The rearrangement joins TRBV7-2 to TRBJ2-1; 9 bases are shared with TRBD2. CDR3 sequence (DNA): TGTGCCAGCAGCTTAGCGGGACCCAGCGGGAGGGAGCAGTTCTTC. This gives the protein CASSLAGPSGREQFF.